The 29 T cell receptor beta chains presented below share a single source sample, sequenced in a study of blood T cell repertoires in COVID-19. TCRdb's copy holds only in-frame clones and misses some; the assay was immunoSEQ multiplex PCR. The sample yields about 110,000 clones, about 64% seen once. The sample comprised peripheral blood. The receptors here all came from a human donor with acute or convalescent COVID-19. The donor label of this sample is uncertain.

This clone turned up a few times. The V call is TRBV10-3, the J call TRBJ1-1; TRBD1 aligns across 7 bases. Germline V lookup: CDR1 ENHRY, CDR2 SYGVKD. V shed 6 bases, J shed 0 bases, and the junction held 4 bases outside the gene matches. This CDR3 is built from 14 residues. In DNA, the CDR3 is TGTGCCATCAGGGACAGGTTTATGAACACTGAAGCTTTCTTT. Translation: CAIRDRFMNTEAFF.

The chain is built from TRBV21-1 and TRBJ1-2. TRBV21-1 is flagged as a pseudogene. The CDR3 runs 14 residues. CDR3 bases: TGTGCCAGCAGCAAAGATCGGGGGGCGGATGGCTACACCTTC. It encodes CASSKDRGADGYTF.

For the CDR3, the DNA is TGCGCCAGCAGCCCTCTCCCGGACAGGGCAAGTTGGTCTGGAAACACCATATATTTT. Translating gives CASSPLPDRASWSGNTIYF. The chain is built from TRBV5-1 and TRBJ1-3; TRBD1 matches 8 bases. The length of the CDR3 is 19 residues. With V trimmed by 4 bases and J by 1 base, 16 bases remained unmatched. Germline values: CDR1 SGHRS, CDR2 YFSETQ.

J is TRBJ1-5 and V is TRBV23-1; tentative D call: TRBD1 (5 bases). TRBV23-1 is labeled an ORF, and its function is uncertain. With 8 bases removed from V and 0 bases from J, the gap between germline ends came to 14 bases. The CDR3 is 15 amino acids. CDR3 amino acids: CASGQQENSNQPQHF. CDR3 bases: TGCGCCAGCGGCCAACAGGAAAATAGCAATCAGCCCCAGCATTTT.

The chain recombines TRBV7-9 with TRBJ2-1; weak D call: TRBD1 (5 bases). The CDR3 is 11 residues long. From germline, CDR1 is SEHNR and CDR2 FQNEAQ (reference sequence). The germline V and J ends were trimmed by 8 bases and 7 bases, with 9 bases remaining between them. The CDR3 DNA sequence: TGTGCCAGCGAATCAGGGAATGAGCAGTTCTTC. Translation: CASESGNEQFF.

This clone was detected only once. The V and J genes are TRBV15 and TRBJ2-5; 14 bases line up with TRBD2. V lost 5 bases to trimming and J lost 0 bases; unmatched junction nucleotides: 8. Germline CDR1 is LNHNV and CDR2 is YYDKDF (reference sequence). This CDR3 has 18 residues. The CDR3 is CATSQGLAGGWYQETQYF. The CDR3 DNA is TGTGCCACCAGCCAAGGACTAGCGGGGGGCTGGTACCAAGAGACCCAGTACTTC.

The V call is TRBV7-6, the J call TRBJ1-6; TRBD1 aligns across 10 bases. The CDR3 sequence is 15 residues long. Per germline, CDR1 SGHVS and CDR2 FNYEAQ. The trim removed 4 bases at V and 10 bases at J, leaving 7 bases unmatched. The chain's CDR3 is CASSSGQGFGSPLHF. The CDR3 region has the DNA TGTGCCAGCAGCTCGGGACAGGGGTTTGGATCACCCCTCCACTTT.

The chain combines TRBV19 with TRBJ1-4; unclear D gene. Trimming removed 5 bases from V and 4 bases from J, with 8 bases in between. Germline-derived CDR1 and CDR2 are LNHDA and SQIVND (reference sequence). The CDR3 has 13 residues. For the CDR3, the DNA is TGTGCCAGTAGTGGGCAGCTTAATGAAAAACTGTTTTTT. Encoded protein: CASSGQLNEKLFF.

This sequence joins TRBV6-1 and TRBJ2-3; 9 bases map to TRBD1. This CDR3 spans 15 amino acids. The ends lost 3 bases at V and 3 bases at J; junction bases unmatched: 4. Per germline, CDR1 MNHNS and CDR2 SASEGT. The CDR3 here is CASSDTGTGTDTQYF. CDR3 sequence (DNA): TGTGCCAGCAGTGATACCGGGACAGGGACAGATACGCAGTATTTT.

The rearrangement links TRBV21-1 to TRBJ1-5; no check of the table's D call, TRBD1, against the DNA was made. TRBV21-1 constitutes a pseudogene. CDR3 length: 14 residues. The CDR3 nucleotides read TGTGCCAGCAGCGATATACAGGGGGCTCAGCCCCAGCATTTT. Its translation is CASSDIQGAQPQHF.

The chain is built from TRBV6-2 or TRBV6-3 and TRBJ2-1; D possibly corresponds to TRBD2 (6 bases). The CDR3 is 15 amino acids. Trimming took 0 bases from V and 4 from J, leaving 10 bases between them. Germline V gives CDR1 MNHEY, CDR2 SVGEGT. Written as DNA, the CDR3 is TGTGCCAGCAGTTACTCCCGGGGGTTATACAATGAGCAGTTCTTC. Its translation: CASSYSRGLYNEQFF.

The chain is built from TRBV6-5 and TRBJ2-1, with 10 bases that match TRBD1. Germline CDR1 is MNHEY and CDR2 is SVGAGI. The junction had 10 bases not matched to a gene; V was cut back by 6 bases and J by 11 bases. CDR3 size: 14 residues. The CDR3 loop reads CASSWGQGSRKQFF. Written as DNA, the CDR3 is TGTGCCAGCAGCTGGGGACAGGGGAGCCGAAAGCAGTTCTTC.

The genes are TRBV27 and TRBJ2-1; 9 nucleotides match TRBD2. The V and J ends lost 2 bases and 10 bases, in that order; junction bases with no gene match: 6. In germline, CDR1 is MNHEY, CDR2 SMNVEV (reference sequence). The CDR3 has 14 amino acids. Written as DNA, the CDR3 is TGTGCCAGCAGTTTACGGCTAGCGGGGAGAGAGCAGTTCTTC. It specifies CASSLRLAGREQFF.

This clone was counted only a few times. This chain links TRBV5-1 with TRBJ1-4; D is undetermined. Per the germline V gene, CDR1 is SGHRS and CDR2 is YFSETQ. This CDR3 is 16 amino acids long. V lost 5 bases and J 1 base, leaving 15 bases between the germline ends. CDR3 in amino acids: CASRREGSRTNEKLFF. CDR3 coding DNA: TGCGCCAGCAGGCGGGAGGGAAGCAGAACTAATGAAAAACTGTTTTTT.

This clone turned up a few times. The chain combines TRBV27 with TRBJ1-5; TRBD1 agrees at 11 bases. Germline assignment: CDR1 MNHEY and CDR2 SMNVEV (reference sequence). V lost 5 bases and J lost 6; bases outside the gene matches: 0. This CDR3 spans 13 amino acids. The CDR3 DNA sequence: TGTGCCAGCAGTGGGACAGGGGGTCAGCCCCAGCATTTT. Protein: CASSGTGGQPQHF.

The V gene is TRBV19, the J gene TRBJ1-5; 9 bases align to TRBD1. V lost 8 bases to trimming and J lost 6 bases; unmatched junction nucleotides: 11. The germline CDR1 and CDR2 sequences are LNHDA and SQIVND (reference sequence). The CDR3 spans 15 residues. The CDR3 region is CASRSGQGPGQPQHF. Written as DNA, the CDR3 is TGTGCCAGTCGTTCCGGACAGGGGCCAGGTCAGCCCCAGCATTTT.

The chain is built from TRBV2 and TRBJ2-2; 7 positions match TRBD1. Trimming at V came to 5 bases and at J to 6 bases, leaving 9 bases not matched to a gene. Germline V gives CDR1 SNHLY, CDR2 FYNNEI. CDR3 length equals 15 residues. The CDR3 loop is CASSSGQARAGELFF. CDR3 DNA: TGTGCCAGCAGTTCTGGACAGGCTAGGGCCGGGGAGCTGTTTTTT.

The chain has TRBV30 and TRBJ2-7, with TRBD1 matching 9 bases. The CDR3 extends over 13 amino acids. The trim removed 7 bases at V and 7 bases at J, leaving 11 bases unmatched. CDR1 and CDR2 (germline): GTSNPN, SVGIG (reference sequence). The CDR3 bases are TGTGCCTCCCGGGACAGGGTTGAGGGGGAGCAGTACTTC. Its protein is CASRDRVEGEQYF.

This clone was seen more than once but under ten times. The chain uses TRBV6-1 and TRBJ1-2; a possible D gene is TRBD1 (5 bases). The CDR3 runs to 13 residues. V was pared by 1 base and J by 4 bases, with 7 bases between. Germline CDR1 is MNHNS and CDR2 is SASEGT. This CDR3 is CASSEVGGYGYTF. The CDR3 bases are TGTGCCAGCAGTGAAGTGGGGGGCTATGGCTACACCTTC.

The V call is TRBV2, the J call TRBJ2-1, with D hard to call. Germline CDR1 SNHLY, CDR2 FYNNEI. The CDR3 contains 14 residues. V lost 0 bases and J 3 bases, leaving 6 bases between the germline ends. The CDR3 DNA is TGTGCCAGCAGTGAAGCGGCAGTCTACAATGAGCAGTTCTTC. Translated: CASSEAAVYNEQFF.

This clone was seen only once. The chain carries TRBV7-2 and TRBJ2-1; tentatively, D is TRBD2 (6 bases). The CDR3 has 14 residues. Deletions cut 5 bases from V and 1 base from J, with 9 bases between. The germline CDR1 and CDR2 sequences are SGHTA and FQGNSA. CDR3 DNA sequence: TGTGCCAGCAGCCTCGGGGGATCCTACAATGAGCAGTTCTTC. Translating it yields CASSLGGSYNEQFF.

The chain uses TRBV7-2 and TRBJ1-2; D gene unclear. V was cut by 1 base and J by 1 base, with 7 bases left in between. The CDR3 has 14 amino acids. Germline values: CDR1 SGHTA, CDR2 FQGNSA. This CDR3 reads CASSLEQNNYGYTF. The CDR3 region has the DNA TGTGCCAGCAGCTTAGAACAGAATAACTATGGCTACACCTTC.

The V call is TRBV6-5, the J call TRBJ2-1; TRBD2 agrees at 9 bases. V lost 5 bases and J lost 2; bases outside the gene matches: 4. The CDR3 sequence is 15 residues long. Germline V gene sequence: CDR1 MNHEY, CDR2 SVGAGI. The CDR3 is CASSPSGGTYNEQFF. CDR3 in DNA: TGTGCCAGCAGTCCAAGCGGGGGGACCTACAATGAGCAGTTCTTC.

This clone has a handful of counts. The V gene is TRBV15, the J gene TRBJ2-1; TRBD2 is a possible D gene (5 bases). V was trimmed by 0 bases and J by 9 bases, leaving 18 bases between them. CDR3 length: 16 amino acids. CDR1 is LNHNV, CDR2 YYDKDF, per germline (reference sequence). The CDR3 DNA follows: TGTGCCACCAGCAGAGACGCCCCCCGGACTCGCGGTGAGCAGTTCTTC. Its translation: CATSRDAPRTRGEQFF.

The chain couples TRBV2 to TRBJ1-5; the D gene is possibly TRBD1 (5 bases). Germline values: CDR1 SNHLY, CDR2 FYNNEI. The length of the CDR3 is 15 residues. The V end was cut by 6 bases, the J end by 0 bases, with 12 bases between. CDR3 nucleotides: TGTGCCAGCAGGCCGACAGAAAATAGCAATCAGCCCCAGCATTTT. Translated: CASRPTENSNQPQHF.

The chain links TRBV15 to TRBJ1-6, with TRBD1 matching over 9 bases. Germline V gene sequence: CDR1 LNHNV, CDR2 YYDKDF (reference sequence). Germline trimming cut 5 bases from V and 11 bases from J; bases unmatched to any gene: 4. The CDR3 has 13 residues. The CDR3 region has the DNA TGTGCCACCAGCTGGACAGGGGATACACCCCTCCACTTT. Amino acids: CATSWTGDTPLHF.

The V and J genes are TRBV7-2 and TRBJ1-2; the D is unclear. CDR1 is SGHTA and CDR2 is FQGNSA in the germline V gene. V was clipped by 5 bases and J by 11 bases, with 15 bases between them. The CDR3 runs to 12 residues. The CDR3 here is CASSPILYRYTF. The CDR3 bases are TGTGCCAGCAGCCCAATACTGTATAGATACACCTTC.

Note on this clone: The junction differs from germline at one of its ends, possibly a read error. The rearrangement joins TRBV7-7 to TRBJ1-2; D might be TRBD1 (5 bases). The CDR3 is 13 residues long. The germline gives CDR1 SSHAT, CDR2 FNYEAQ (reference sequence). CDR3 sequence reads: CASSTRQRYGYTF. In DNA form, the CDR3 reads TGTGCTAGCAGCACCAGACAGAGGTACGGCTACACCTTC.

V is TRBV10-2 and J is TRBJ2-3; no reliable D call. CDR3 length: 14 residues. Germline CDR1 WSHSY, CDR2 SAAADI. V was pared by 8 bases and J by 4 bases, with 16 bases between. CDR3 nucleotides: TGCGCCAGCTTCGTGGCTAAAGAGGCAGATACGCAGTATTTT. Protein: CASFVAKEADTQYF.